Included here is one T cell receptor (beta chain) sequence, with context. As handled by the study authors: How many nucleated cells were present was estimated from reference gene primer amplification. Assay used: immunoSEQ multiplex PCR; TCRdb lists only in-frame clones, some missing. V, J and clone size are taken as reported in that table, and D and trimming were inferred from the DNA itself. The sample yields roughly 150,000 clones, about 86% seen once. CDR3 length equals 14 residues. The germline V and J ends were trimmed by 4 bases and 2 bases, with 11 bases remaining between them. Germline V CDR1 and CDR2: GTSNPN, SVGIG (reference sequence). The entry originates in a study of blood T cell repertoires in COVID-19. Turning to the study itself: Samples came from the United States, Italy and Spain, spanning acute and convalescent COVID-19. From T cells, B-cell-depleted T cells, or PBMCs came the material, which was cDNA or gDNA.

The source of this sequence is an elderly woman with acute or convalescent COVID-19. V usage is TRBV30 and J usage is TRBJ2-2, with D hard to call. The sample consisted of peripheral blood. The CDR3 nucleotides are TGTGCCTGGAATCGTCTAGGAAACACCGGGGAGCTGTTTTTT. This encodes CAWNRLGNTGELFF.